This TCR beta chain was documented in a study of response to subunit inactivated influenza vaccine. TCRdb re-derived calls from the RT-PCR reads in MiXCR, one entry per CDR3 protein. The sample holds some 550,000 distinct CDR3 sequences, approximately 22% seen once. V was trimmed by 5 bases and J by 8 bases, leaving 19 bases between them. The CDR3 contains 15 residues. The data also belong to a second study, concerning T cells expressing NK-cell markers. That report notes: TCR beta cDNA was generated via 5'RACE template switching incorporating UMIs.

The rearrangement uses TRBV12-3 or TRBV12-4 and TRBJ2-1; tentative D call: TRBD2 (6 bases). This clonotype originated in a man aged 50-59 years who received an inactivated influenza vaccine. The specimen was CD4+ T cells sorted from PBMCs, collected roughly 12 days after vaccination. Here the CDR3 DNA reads TGTGCCAGCAGTGACCCGGGACTGGGCGTATATGAGCAGTTCTTC. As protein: CASSDPGLGVYEQFF.